This TCR beta chain was retrieved from a study of cytotoxic CD8 clonotypes in ibrutinib-treated CLL (TCRdb year 2021). About the study as a whole: In this cohort, approximately 14 patients were treatment-naive and under 13 were relapsed/refractory, while under 18 had unmutated IGHV. Responses were partial in approximately 24 patients and complete in 2; after median about 70 months follow-up, about 14 stayed in remission and some twelve progressed. Response samples were taken after a median of roughly a year on treatment, ranging from about 6 to 36 months. On average, each sample had approximately 260,000 productive templates and roughly 95,000 productive rearrangements. Longitudinal samples were obtainable from 26 of the 86 participants in the trial. Cryopreserved peripheral blood mononuclear cells were collected at three points: before therapy, at response, and at either sustained remission or disease progression.

With regard to this clone: Its antigen is still unknown. Base qualities are not at hand, and no much larger clone is one base apart.

For TCR beta library preparation, around 2.1 micrograms of genomic DNA were extracted from the cryopreserved PBMCs. Longitudinal blood samples from CLL patients on ibrutinib monotherapy were analyzed using high-throughput TCR beta sequencing. The patients were enrolled in a single-center, open-label phase 2 trial of ibrutinib monotherapy. A MiSeq instrument was used for deep resolution sequencing, which targeted depths ranging from 1 in 1 million up to 1 in 200,000 T cells, with coverage averaging 10x for each clonotype. The immunoSEQ hsTCRB Kit was used to generate TCR beta libraries. Per the authors' processing: The data were analyzed with ImmunoSEQ Analyzer and ImmunoSEQ Data Assistant, and V, D and J gene assignments followed IMGT definitions. Clonality was computed as one minus normalized Shannon entropy of productive rearrangement frequencies, ranging from 0 to 1. Only overrepresented clonotypes making up at least 0.05% of the repertoire of each patient were included in the public clonotype analysis. Repertoires from approximately 13 age-matched healthy donors in immuneACCESS were used as clonality controls. TCRdb obtained this table from immuneACCESS and retained in-frame rearrangements with V and J assigned. These tables miss some clones; where compared with another copy, unresolved V genes account for less than half of the shortfall, and the remainder is unexplained. That table supplies the V and J calls and clone size; D and trimming were determined from the DNA. This sample comprises about 310,000 clones, around four fifths of them detected only once. Jointly, the top ten make up under 8.5% of the sample.

Trimming accounts for 2 bases at V and 3 bases at J, while the number of junction bases matched to no gene is 6. CDR1 and CDR2 are read off the germline V gene as MNHGY and SVAAGI. The CDR3 sequence holds 15 residues, the cysteine and phenylalanine included. Left in the record is the CDR3 DNA by itself, 45 bases read in frame from the first base. Broad study findings and their caveats: Baseline clonality exceeded that of age-matched healthy donors and correlated strongly with circulating CD8+ T-cell counts. Public clonotypes were rare and either shrank or stayed stable during treatment, and the rise in clonality at ibrutinib response reflected expansion of private clonotypes. At ibrutinib response clonality went up, during sustained remission it held steady, and at progression it dropped back toward baseline. Sampling times were not matched between patients in sustained remission and patients whose disease was progressing, and lymph node repertoires were not examined.

The sequences come from PBMCs, collected before ibrutinib treatment. The TCR was taken from a human donor with chronic lymphocytic leukemia. The sequence links TRBV6-9 to TRBJ2-7, and TRBD2 matches 8 of the central bases. The DNA sequence is given as TGTGCCAGCAGTTATCGAGCGCTAGCGGGCTACGAGCAGTACTTC. Translated, it gives CASSYRALAGYEQYF.